The 29 T cell receptor beta chains in this list originate from one sample, sequenced in a study of blood T cell repertoires in COVID-19. Repertoires were generated with immunoSEQ multiplex PCR, while TCRdb's copy carries only in-frame clones and drops some. The repertoire has about 73,000 clones, 82% of them found once; the top ten carry under 2%. Input material: peripheral blood. The source of these receptors is an older woman with acute or convalescent COVID-19.

The genes are TRBV23-1 and TRBJ1-6; no clear D gene. TRBV23-1 is an ORF, with its function uncertain. Deletions cut 4 bases from V and 4 bases from J, with 11 bases between. CDR3 length: 15 amino acids. CDR3 region: CASSRKQKYNSPLHF. The CDR3 DNA reads as TGCGCCAGCAGTCGAAAACAGAAATATAATTCACCCCTCCACTTT.

This chain connects TRBV5-1 to TRBJ1-1; TRBD1 matches 9 bases. The CDR3 extends over 15 amino acids. CDR1 is SGHRS and CDR2 is YFSETQ in the germline V gene. V lost 5 bases to trimming and J lost 5 bases; unmatched junction nucleotides: 10. The CDR3 loop is CASRTQQGAGTEAFF. CDR3 DNA: TGCGCCAGCAGAACACAACAGGGGGCCGGAACTGAAGCTTTCTTT.

The V and J genes are TRBV3-1 (or the pseudogene TRBV3-2) and TRBJ1-2, with D unresolved. V lost 2 bases and J 6 bases, leaving 13 bases between the germline ends. The length of the CDR3 is 14 residues. CDR1 and CDR2 from the germline V gene are LGHDT and YNNKEL (reference sequence). CDR3 sequence: CASSQRSGKNGYTF. The CDR3 coding sequence is TGTGCCAGCAGCCAAAGATCCGGGAAAAATGGCTACACCTTC.

V usage is TRBV9 and J usage is TRBJ1-2; D is possibly TRBD1 (5 bases). The V and J ends lost 0 bases and 6 bases respectively, with 9 bases between them. In germline, CDR1 is SGDLS, CDR2 YYNGEE. This CDR3 spans 13 amino acids. CDR3 amino acids: CASSVVSGNGYTF. For the CDR3, the DNA is TGTGCCAGCAGCGTAGTATCAGGGAATGGCTACACCTTC. The full variable domain, with the rest looked up from reference TRBV9 and TRBJ1-2, is DSGVTQTPKHLITATGQRVTLRCSPRSGDLSVYWYQQSLDQGLQFLIQYYNGEERAKGNILERFSAQQFPDLHSELNLSSLELGDSALYFCASSVVSGNGYTFGSGTRLTVV.

The genes are TRBV29-1 and TRBJ1-2; 8 bases line up with TRBD1. In germline, CDR1 is SQVTM, CDR2 ANQGSEA. V trimming: 4 bases; J trimming: 4 bases; junction bases outside the gene matches: 11. This CDR3 comprises 15 residues. The CDR3 here is CSVGSTGGSIYGYTF. CDR3 DNA sequence: TGCAGCGTTGGTAGTACAGGGGGGTCGATCTATGGCTACACCTTC.

The V and J genes are TRBV5-1 and TRBJ1-1; possible D gene TRBD1, 5 bases. CDR3 length equals 15 residues. From germline, CDR1 is SGHRS and CDR2 YFSETQ. Deletions cut 2 bases from V and 0 bases from J, with 11 bases between. CDR3 amino acids: CASSLDRTMNTEAFF. CDR3 DNA sequence: TGCGCCAGCAGCTTAGACAGAACCATGAACACTGAAGCTTTCTTT.

The rearrangement links TRBV18 to TRBJ1-4, with 7 nucleotides matching TRBD1. The V and J ends lost 0 bases and 8 bases, in that order; junction bases with no gene match: 9. Germline loops: CDR1 KGHSH, CDR2 LQKENI. The CDR3 extends over 16 amino acids. In DNA, the CDR3 is TGTGCCAGCTCACCACCGGGTTATAGGGGGCACGAAAAACTGTTTTTT. This codes for CASSPPGYRGHEKLFF.

The chain recombines TRBV30 with TRBJ1-3; possible D gene TRBD1, 5 bases. Trimming removed 2 bases at V and 8 bases at J, with 16 bases between. Germline-derived CDR1 and CDR2 are GTSNPN and SVGIG (reference sequence). There are 14 residues in the CDR3. The CDR3 nucleotides are TGTGCCTGGAGTCCAAAGCCCAGGGAGGACACCATATATTTT. This gives the protein CAWSPKPREDTIYF.

The chain combines TRBV6-5 with TRBJ1-5; D ambiguous. CDR3 size: 13 residues. Trimming pared 0 bases from V and 7 bases from J, leaving 7 bases between. Germline loops: CDR1 MNHEY, CDR2 SVGAGI. The CDR3 is CASSYSQLQPQHF. Here the CDR3 DNA reads TGTGCCAGCAGTTACTCTCAACTCCAGCCCCAGCATTTT.

The V call is TRBV15, the J call TRBJ1-2; D unclear. The CDR3 covers 13 residues. V dropped 1 base and J dropped 6 bases, with 9 bases sitting between them. Germline V gene sequence: CDR1 LNHNV, CDR2 YYDKDF (reference sequence). The CDR3: CATSRGGVDGYTF. CDR3 bases: TGTGCCACCAGCAGAGGGGGAGTTGATGGCTACACCTTC.

This chain joins TRBV3-1 (or the pseudogene TRBV3-2) and TRBJ1-1; D call uncertain. V dropped 4 bases and J dropped 1 base, with 10 bases sitting between them. CDR1 and CDR2 from the germline V gene are LGHDT and YNNKEL (reference sequence). The CDR3 is made up of 14 amino acids. CDR3 sequence (DNA): TGTGCCAGCAGCCCCCGTAACAGGAACACTGAAGCTTTCTTT. Translation: CASSPRNRNTEAFF.

The chain is built from TRBV5-6 and TRBJ1-4, with D possibly matching TRBD1 (6 bases). Germline V gene sequence: CDR1 SGHDT, CDR2 YYEEEE. V was trimmed by 4 bases and J by 5 bases, leaving 15 bases between them. The CDR3 totals 15 residues. The CDR3 loop is CASSLEDRGNEKLFF. In nucleotides, the CDR3 is TGTGCCAGCAGCCTGGAGGACAGAGGAAATGAAAAACTGTTTTTT.

V gene TRBV15 combines with J gene TRBJ1-2; 7 bases agree with TRBD1. Looked up from germline, CDR1 is LNHNV and CDR2 is YYDKDF (reference sequence). J was trimmed by 7 bases and V by 1 base; bases with no gene match: 12. This CDR3 has 16 residues. The CDR3 protein is CATSRGIGQERRGYTF. CDR3 DNA: TGTGCCACCAGCAGAGGGATAGGACAGGAGCGACGTGGCTACACCTTC. Based on the CDR3 plus reference TRBV15 and TRBJ1-2, the full variable domain is DAMVIQNPRYQVTQFGKPVTLSCSQTLNHNVMYWYQQKSSQAPKLLFHYYDKDFNNEADTPDNFQSRRPNTSFCFLDIRSPGLGDTAMYLCATSRGIGQERRGYTFGSGTRLTVV.

This chain joins TRBV27 and TRBJ1-1; 7 bases map to TRBD1. This CDR3 spans 13 amino acids. V shed 6 bases, J shed 1 base, and the junction held 2 bases outside the gene matches. Germline CDR1 and CDR2: MNHEY and SMNVEV (reference sequence). CDR3 sequence (DNA): TGTGCCAGCAGATGGACAGGGAACACTGAAGCTTTCTTT. Residues: CASRWTGNTEAFF.

The table lists this clone with a count of one. The gene calls are TRBV7-2 and TRBJ2-1; TRBD2 matches 7 bases. The CDR3 has 15 residues. The trim removed 2 bases at V and 7 bases at J, leaving 8 bases unmatched. Per the germline V gene, CDR1 is SGHTA and CDR2 is FQGNSA. The CDR3 DNA follows: TGTGCCAGCAGCTTAAGGACTAGTGGAGCGAATGAGCAGTTCTTC. It translates to CASSLRTSGANEQFF. Supplemented by reference TRBV7-2 and TRBJ2-1, the full variable domain reads GAGVSQSPSNKVTEKGKDVELRCDPISGHTALYWYRQSLGQGLEFLIYFQGNSAPDKSGLPSDRFSAERTGGSVSTLTIQRTQQEDSAVYLCASSLRTSGANEQFFGPGTRLTVL.

The rearrangement links TRBV7-3 to TRBJ2-1; weak D call: TRBD2 (5 bases). Deletions cut 3 bases from V and 0 bases from J, with 9 bases between. Germline values: CDR1 SGHTA, CDR2 FQGTGA. The CDR3 covers 15 residues. The CDR3 nucleotides read TGTGCCAGCAGCTTGGCGAGGGCCTCCTACAATGAGCAGTTCTTC. It translates to CASSLARASYNEQFF.

J is TRBJ1-2 and V is TRBV15, with D maybe TRBD1 (6 bases). This CDR3 has 14 amino acids. Germline values: CDR1 LNHNV, CDR2 YYDKDF (reference sequence). The germline V and J ends were trimmed by 8 bases and 8 bases, with 21 bases remaining between them. CDR3 sequence: CATGGTYEATGYTF. The CDR3 region has the DNA TGTGCCACCGGGGGCACCTACGAGGCAACGGGCTACACCTTC. Filled out from reference TRBV15 and TRBJ1-2, the complete variable domain reads DAMVIQNPRYQVTQFGKPVTLSCSQTLNHNVMYWYQQKSSQAPKLLFHYYDKDFNNEADTPDNFQSRRPNTSFCFLDIRSPGLGDTAMYLCATGGTYEATGYTFGSGTRLTVV.

J is TRBJ1-6 and V is TRBV2; TRBD1 agrees at 7 bases. Germline V gene sequence: CDR1 SNHLY, CDR2 FYNNEI. J lost 9 bases, V lost 11 bases, and 10 bases had no gene match. The CDR3 length is 13 residues. CDR3 in amino acids: CAGTTGTGSPLHF. The CDR3 coding sequence is TGTGCCGGAACGACAGGGACCGGTTCACCCCTCCACTTT.

J is TRBJ1-2 and V is TRBV6-5; 7 bases are shared with TRBD1. Looked up from germline, CDR1 is MNHEY and CDR2 is SVGAGI. Germline trimming cut 0 bases from V and 7 bases from J; bases unmatched to any gene: 11. This CDR3 has 16 residues. CDR3 sequence reads: CASSYSPTGAAGGYTF. CDR3 nucleotides: TGTGCCAGCAGTTACTCGCCTACAGGGGCGGCAGGTGGCTACACCTTC.

J is TRBJ2-2 and V is TRBV9; 8 positions match TRBD2. The V and J ends lost 0 bases and 4 bases, in that order; junction bases with no gene match: 5. CDR1 is SGDLS and CDR2 is YYNGEE in the germline V gene. This CDR3 has 16 residues. The CDR3 region has the DNA TGTGCCAGCAGCGTAGAGGCGGGGGGTATCACCGGGGAGCTGTTTTTT. This codes for CASSVEAGGITGELFF. Variable domain in full (rest from reference TRBV9 and TRBJ2-2): DSGVTQTPKHLITATGQRVTLRCSPRSGDLSVYWYQQSLDQGLQFLIQYYNGEERAKGNILERFSAQQFPDLHSELNLSSLELGDSALYFCASSVEAGGITGELFFGEGSRLTVL.

The genes are TRBV2 and TRBJ2-1; unclear D gene. V was clipped by 7 bases and J by 0 bases, with 28 bases between them. Germline V CDR1 and CDR2: SNHLY, FYNNEI. CDR3 length equals 20 residues. This CDR3 is CASIPIRSGAIRSSYNEQFF. DNA of the CDR3: TGTGCCAGCATTCCTATCCGATCCGGAGCGATACGGAGCTCCTACAATGAGCAGTTCTTC.

The chain has TRBV28 and TRBJ1-2, with D unclear. Per germline, CDR1 MDHEN and CDR2 SYDVKM. CDR3 length equals 16 residues. V dropped 6 bases and J dropped 0 bases, with 17 bases sitting between them. In DNA, the CDR3 is TGTGCCAGCAGAACCCCTATGTCCGCTCCTAACTATGGCTACACCTTC. Amino acids: CASRTPMSAPNYGYTF.

The chain links TRBV15 to TRBJ2-6; perhaps TRBD1 as D (6 bases). Germline CDR1 reads LNHNV; CDR2 reads YYDKDF (reference sequence). Between the trimmed V and J ends, which lost 7 bases and 0 bases, there was a span of 7 bases. This CDR3 has 14 residues. CDR3 in DNA: TGTGCCACCAAACAGGGCTCTGGGGCCAACGTCCTGACTTTC. This encodes CATKQGSGANVLTF.

The chain links TRBV5-1 to TRBJ2-7, with TRBD1 matching over 10 bases. The germline V gene has CDR1 SGHRS and CDR2 YFSETQ. CDR3 length equals 14 residues. With V trimmed by 5 bases and J by 3 bases, 5 bases remained unmatched. The CDR3 DNA follows: TGCGCCAGCAGTTCGGACAGGGGGGACTACGAGCAGTACTTC. Translated: CASSSDRGDYEQYF.

The chain combines TRBV18 with TRBJ1-5; 7 positions match TRBD1. This CDR3 is built from 15 residues. The V gene end was trimmed by 2 bases and the J gene end by 1 base; junction bases not matched to a gene: 2. Germline loops: CDR1 KGHSH, CDR2 LQKENI. The CDR3 region has the DNA TGTGCCAGCTCACCAGACAGGGTCAGCAATCAGCCCCAGCATTTT. It yields the protein CASSPDRVSNQPQHF.

The V and J genes are TRBV19 and TRBJ1-2; D remains ambiguous. Germline CDR1 and CDR2: LNHDA and SQIVND (reference sequence). This CDR3 contains 13 residues. The ends were cut back, 4 bases at V and 4 bases at J, with 10 bases in the middle. DNA for the CDR3: TGTGCCAGTAGTAACCGCAGGATCTATGGCTACACCTTC. This gives the protein CASSNRRIYGYTF.

This clone came up a few times. The chain uses TRBV6-5 and TRBJ1-2; 12 nucleotides agree with TRBD1. The CDR3 length is 14 residues. Per germline, CDR1 MNHEY and CDR2 SVGAGI. J gave up 9 bases and V 2 bases, and 4 bases lay outside the gene matches. The CDR3 sequence: CASSYTGQGASYTF. The CDR3 nucleotides are TGTGCCAGCAGTTACACGGGACAGGGGGCGAGCTACACCTTC.

This chain joins TRBV5-1 and TRBJ2-1; D unresolved. Germline-derived CDR1 and CDR2 are SGHRS and YFSETQ. CDR3 size: 15 residues. The V end was cut by 1 base, the J end by 2 bases, with 10 bases between. The CDR3 bases are TGCGCCAGCAGCTTGAGGCTAGGTCCCTACAATGAGCAGTTCTTC. It is translated as CASSLRLGPYNEQFF.

This rearrangement joins TRBV3-1 (or the pseudogene TRBV3-2) to TRBJ1-4, with D tentatively TRBD1 (5 bases). CDR1 LGHDT and CDR2 YNNKEL come from the germline V gene (reference sequence). With 1 base removed from V and 2 bases from J, the gap between germline ends came to 8 bases. CDR3 size: 15 residues. CDR3 in amino acids: CASSQAGGTNEKLFF. The CDR3 coding sequence is TGTGCCAGCAGCCAAGCGGGGGGGACTAATGAAAAACTGTTTTTT.